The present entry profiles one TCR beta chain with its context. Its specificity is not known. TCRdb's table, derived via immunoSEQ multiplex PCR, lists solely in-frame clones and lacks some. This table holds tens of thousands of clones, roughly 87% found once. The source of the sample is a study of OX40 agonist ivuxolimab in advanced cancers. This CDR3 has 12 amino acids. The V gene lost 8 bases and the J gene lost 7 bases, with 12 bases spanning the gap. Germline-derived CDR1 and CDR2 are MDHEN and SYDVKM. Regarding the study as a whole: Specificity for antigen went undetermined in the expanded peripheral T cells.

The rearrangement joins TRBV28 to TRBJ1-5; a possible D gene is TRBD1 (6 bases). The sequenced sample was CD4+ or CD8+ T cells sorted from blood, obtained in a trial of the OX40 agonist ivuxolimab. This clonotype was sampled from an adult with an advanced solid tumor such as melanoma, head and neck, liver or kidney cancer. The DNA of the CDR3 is TGTGCCAGCGAGGGGGGCGGCCAGCCCCAGCATTTT. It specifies CASEGGGQPQHF.